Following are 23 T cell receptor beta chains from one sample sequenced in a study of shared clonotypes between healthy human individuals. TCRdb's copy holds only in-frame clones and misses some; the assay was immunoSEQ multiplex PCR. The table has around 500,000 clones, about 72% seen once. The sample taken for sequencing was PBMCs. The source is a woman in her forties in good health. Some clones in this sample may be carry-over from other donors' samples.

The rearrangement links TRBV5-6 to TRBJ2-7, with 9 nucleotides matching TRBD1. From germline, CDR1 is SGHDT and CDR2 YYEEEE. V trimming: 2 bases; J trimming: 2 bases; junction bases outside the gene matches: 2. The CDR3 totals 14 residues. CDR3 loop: CASSFRDRAYEQYF. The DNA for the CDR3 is TGTGCCAGCAGCTTCCGGGACAGGGCCTACGAGCAGTACTTC.

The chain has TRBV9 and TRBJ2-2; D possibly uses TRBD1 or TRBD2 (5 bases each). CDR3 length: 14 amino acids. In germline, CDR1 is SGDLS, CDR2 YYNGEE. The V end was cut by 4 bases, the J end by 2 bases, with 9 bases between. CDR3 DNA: TGTGCCAGCAGCCCTTGGGACAACACCGGGGAGCTGTTTTTT. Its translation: CASSPWDNTGELFF.

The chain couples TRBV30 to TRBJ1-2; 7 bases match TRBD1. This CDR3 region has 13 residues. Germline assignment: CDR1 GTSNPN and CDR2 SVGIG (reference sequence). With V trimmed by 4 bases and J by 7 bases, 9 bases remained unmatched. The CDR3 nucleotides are TGTGCCTGGAATCCACAAAACAGGGGTGGCTACACCTTC. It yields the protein CAWNPQNRGGYTF.

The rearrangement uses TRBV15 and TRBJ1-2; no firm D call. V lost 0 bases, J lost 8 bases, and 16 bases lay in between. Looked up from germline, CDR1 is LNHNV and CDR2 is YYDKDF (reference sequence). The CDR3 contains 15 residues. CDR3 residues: CATSRDRFISLGYTF. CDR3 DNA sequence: TGTGCCACCAGCAGAGATCGATTCATCTCCTTAGGCTACACCTTC.

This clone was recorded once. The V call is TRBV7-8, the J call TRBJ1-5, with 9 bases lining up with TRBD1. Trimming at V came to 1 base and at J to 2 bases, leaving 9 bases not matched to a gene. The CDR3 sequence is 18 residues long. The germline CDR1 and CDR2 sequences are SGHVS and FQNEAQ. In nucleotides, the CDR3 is TGTGCCAGCAGCTTAGTCGGGACAGGGTCGTGGGGCAATCAGCCCCAGCATTTT. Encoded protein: CASSLVGTGSWGNQPQHF.

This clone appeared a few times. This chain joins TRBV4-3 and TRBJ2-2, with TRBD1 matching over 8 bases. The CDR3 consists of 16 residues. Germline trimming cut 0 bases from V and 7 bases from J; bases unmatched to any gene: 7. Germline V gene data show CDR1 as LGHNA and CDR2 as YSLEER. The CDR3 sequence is CASSQDGPGGNGELFF. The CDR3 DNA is TGCGCCAGCAGCCAAGATGGGCCAGGGGGCAACGGGGAGCTGTTTTTT.

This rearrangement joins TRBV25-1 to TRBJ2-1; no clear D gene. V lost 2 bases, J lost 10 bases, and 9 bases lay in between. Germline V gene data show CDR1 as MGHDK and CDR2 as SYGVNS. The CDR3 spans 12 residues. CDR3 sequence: CASSEPEREQFF. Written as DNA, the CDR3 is TGTGCCAGCAGTGAACCCGAACGCGAGCAGTTCTTC.

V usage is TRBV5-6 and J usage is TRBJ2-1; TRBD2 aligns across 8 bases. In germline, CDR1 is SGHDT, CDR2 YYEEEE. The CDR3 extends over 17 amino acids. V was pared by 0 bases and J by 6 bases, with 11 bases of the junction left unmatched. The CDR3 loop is CASSLESGLAGINEQFF. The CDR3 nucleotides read TGTGCCAGCAGCTTGGAATCCGGGCTAGCGGGTATCAATGAGCAGTTCTTC. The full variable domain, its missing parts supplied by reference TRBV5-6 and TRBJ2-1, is DAGVTQSPTHLIKTRGQQVTLRCSPKSGHDTVSWYQQALGQGPQFIFQYYEEEERQRGNFPDRFSGHQFPNYSSELNVNALLLGDSALYLCASSLESGLAGINEQFFGPGTRLTVL.

The CDR3 here is CASSLASGTAAGGGEQFF. CDR3 sequence (DNA): TGCGCCAGCAGCTTGGCCTCCGGGACAGCGGCGGGAGGAGGTGAGCAGTTCTTC. The chain employs TRBV5-1 and TRBJ2-1, with D tentatively TRBD2 (8 bases). Trimming removed 0 bases at V and 9 bases at J, with 25 bases between. The CDR3 consists of 18 residues. Germline CDR1 is SGHRS and CDR2 is YFSETQ.

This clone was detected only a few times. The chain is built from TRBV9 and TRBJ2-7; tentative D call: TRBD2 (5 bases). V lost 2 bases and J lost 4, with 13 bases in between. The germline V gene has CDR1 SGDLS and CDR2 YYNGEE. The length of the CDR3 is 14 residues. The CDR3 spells CASSVAATGYEQYF. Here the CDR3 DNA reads TGTGCCAGCAGCGTGGCCGCTACGGGGTACGAGCAGTACTTC.

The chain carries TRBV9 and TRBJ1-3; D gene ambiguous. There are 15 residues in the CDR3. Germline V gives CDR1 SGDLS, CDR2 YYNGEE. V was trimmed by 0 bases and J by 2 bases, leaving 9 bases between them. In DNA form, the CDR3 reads TGTGCCAGCAGCGTAGATCTGGCGACTGGAAACACCATATATTTT. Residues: CASSVDLATGNTIYF.

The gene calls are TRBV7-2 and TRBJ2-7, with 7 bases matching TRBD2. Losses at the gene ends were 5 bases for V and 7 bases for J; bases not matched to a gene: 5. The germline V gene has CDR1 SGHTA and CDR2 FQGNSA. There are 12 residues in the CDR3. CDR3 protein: CASSQQRGEQYF. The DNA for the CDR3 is TGTGCCAGCAGCCAACAGCGGGGTGAGCAGTACTTC.

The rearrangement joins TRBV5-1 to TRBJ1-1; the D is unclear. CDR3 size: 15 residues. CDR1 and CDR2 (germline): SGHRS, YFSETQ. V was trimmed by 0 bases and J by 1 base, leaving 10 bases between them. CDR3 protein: CASSLDGAWNTEAFF. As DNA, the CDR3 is TGCGCCAGCAGCTTGGATGGCGCCTGGAACACTGAAGCTTTCTTT.

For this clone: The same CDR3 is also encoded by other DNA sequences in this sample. CDR3 loop: CASSPGTSGRTDTQYF. The DNA for the CDR3 is TGTGCCAGCAGCCCCGGGACTAGCGGGAGGACAGATACGCAGTATTTT. This chain joins TRBV11-3 and TRBJ2-3, with 15 bases fitting TRBD2. The CDR3 loop spans 16 amino acids. With 5 bases clipped from V and 3 bases from J, the junction kept 3 bases outside the gene matches. Per the germline V gene, CDR1 is SGHNT and CDR2 is YENEEA.

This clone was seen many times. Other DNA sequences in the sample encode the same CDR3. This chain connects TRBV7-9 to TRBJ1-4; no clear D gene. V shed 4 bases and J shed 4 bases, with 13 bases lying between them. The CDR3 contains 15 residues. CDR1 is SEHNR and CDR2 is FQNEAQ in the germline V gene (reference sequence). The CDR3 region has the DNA TGTGCCAGCAGCTCGTCGGGGAAGATTAATGAAAAACTGTTTTTT. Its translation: CASSSSGKINEKLFF.

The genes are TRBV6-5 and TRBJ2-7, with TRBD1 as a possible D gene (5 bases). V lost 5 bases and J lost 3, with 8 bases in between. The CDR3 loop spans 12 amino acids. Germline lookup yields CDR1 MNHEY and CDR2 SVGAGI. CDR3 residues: CASSRDSYEQYF. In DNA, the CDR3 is TGTGCCAGCAGTCGAGACAGCTACGAGCAGTACTTC.

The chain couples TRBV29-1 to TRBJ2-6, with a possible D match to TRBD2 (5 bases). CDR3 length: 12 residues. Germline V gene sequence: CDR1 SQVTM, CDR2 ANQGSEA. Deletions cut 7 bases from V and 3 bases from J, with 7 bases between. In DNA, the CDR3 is TGCAGCGGGACTGATGGGGCCAACGTCCTGACTTTC. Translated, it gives CSGTDGANVLTF.

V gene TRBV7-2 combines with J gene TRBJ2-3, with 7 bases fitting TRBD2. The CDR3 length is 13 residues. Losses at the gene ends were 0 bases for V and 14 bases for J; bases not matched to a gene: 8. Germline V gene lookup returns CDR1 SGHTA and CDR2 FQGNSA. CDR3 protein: CASSLARAERGYF. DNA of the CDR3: TGTGCCAGCAGCTTAGCGAGGGCGGAGCGGGGGTATTTT.

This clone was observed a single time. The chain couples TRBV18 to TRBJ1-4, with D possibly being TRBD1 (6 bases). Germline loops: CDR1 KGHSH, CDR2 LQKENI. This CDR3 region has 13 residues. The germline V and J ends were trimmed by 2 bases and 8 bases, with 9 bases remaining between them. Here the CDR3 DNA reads TGTGCCAGCTCACCATCGGGGGGCGAAAAACTGTTTTTT. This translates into CASSPSGGEKLFF. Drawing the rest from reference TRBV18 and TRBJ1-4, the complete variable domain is NAGVMQNPRHLVRRRGQEARLRCSPMKGHSHVYWYRQLPEEGLKFMVYLQKENIIDESGMPKERFSAEFPKEGPSILRIQQVVRGDSAAYFCASSPSGGEKLFFGSGTQLSVL.

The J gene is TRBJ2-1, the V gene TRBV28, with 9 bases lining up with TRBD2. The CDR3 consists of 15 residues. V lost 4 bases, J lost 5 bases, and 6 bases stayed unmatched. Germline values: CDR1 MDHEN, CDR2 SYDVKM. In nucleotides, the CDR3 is TGTGCCAGCAGTTCCCTAGCGGGGCGGGACAATGAGCAGTTCTTC. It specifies CASSSLAGRDNEQFF.

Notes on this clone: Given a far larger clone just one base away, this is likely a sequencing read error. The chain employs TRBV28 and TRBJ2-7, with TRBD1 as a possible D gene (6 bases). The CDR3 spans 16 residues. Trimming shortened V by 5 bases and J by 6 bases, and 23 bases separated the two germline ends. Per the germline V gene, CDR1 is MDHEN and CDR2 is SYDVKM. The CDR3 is CASSPPGGGPDPEQYF. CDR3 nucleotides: TGTGCCAGCAGTCCCCCTGGGGGCGGCCCAGACCCCGAGCAGTACTTC.

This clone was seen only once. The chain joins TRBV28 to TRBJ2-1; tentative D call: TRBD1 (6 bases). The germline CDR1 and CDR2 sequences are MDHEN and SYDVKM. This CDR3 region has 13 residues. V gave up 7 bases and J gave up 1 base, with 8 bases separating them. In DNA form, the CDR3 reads TGTGCCAGCAAGGGGGTATCCTACAATGAGCAGTTCTTC. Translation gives CASKGVSYNEQFF.

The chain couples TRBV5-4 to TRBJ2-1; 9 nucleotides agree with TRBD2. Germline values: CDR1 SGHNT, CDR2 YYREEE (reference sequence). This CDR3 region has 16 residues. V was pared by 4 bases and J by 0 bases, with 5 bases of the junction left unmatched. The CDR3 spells CASSASGASSYNEQFF. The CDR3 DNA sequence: TGTGCCAGCAGCGCTAGCGGGGCGAGCTCCTACAATGAGCAGTTCTTC.